These T cell receptor beta chains were read from a single sample in a study of regulatory T cells in long-lasting Graves disease. Each CDR3 protein is one row after TCRdb ran MiXCR on the multiplex PCR reads. The sample shows hundreds of thousands of distinct CDR3 sequences, around 20% of them seen only once. Material: peripheral blood mononuclear cells (PBMCs), obtained when the disease was refractory, from a patient treated with antithyroid drugs. These TCRs come from a female donor with Graves disease. The CDR3 runs from the conserved cysteine through the conserved F or W. A D gene is named only where the DNA matches it firmly. Only part of the rows carry a size: once, few, many, or a class if the clone is expanded.

d_gene: TRBD2; v_gene: TRBV7-9; len: 15; abundance: NA; j_gene: TRBJ2-7; CDR3aa: CASSLLLAEPYEQYF; CDR3nt: TGTGCCAGCAGCCTCCTACTAGCGGAACCCTACGAGCAGTACTTC
d_gene: TRBD2; v_gene: TRBV20-1; len: 14; abundance: many; j_gene: TRBJ2-7; CDR3aa: CSARVEGGPWEQYF; CDR3nt: TGCAGTGCTAGAGTTGAGGGAGGGCCATGGGAGCAGTACTTC
d_gene: NA; v_gene: TRBV29-1; len: 12; abundance: few; j_gene: TRBJ1-2; CDR3aa: CSVEPQGYGYTF; CDR3nt: TGCAGCGTCGAACCACAGGGATATGGCTACACCTTC
d_gene: TRBD1; v_gene: TRBV24-1; len: 16; abundance: few; j_gene: TRBJ2-7; CDR3aa: CATSVLVGQGVYEQYF; CDR3nt: TGTGCCACCAGTGTCCTCGTGGGACAGGGGGTTTACGAGCAGTACTTC
d_gene: TRBD2; v_gene: TRBV7-2; len: 16; abundance: many; j_gene: TRBJ2-7; CDR3aa: CASSLTIAGGPYEQYF; CDR3nt: TGTGCCAGCAGCTTAACTATAGCGGGAGGCCCCTACGAGCAGTACTTC
d_gene: NA; v_gene: TRBV11-1; len: 15; abundance: many; j_gene: TRBJ2-5; CDR3aa: CASSLLFRQQETQYF; CDR3nt: TGTGCCAGCAGCTTATTGTTCCGGCAGCAAGAGACCCAGTACTTC
d_gene: NA; v_gene: TRBV20-1; len: 13; abundance: few; j_gene: TRBJ1-2; CDR3aa: CSARDRETYGYTF; CDR3nt: TGCAGTGCTAGGGACAGAGAAACCTATGGCTACACCTTC
d_gene: TRBD1; v_gene: TRBV9; len: 14; abundance: few; j_gene: TRBJ1-4; CDR3aa: CASSPGGDSEKLFF; CDR3nt: TGTGCCAGCAGCCCCGGCGGGGACAGCGAAAAACTGTTTTTT
d_gene: NA; v_gene: TRBV6-5; len: 14; abundance: many; j_gene: TRBJ2-7; CDR3aa: CASSYVPGSYEQYF; CDR3nt: TGTGCCAGCAGTTATGTTCCAGGTTCCTACGAGCAGTACTTC
d_gene: TRBD2; v_gene: TRBV11-2; len: 14; abundance: NA; j_gene: TRBJ2-3; CDR3aa: CASSLAGGSDTQYF; CDR3nt: TGTGCCAGCAGCTTAGCGGGAGGATCAGATACGCAGTATTTT
d_gene: NA; v_gene: TRBV28; len: 12; abundance: many; j_gene: TRBJ2-7; CDR3aa: CASSLPPSEQYF; CDR3nt: TGTGCCAGCAGTTTACCCCCCTCCGAGCAGTACTTC
d_gene: NA; v_gene: TRBV6-5; len: 14; abundance: NA; j_gene: TRBJ2-3; CDR3aa: CASHFRVGADTQYF; CDR3nt: TGTGCCAGTCACTTCCGCGTCGGGGCAGATACGCAGTATTTT
d_gene: TRBD2; v_gene: TRBV6-1; len: 16; abundance: NA; j_gene: TRBJ2-4; CDR3aa: CASRTLAGLAKNIQYF; CDR3nt: TGTGCCAGCAGAACCCTAGCGGGGTTAGCCAAAAACATTCAGTACTTC
d_gene: NA; v_gene: TRBV27; len: 13; abundance: NA; j_gene: TRBJ2-3; CDR3aa: CASSLMPPDTQYF; CDR3nt: TGTGCCAGCAGTTTAATGCCCCCAGATACGCAGTATTTT
d_gene: NA; v_gene: TRBV5-8; len: 14; abundance: few; j_gene: TRBJ2-2; CDR3aa: CASSLSGAHGELFF; CDR3nt: TGTGCCAGCAGCCTTTCGGGGGCTCACGGGGAGCTGTTTTTT
d_gene: NA; v_gene: TRBV7-2; len: 15; abundance: many; j_gene: TRBJ2-5; CDR3aa: CASSLEAWYQETQYF; CDR3nt: TGTGCCAGCAGCTTAGAAGCTTGGTACCAAGAGACCCAGTACTTC
d_gene: NA; v_gene: TRBV6-1; len: 9; abundance: NA; j_gene: TRBJ2-7; CDR3aa: CASGREQYF; CDR3nt: TGTGCCAGCGGTAGGGAGCAGTACTTC
d_gene: NA; v_gene: TRBV7-2; len: 19; abundance: few; j_gene: TRBJ2-2; CDR3aa: CASSLVFLAKQLHTGELFF; CDR3nt: TGTGCCAGCAGCTTGGTATTTCTAGCGAAACAACTCCACACCGGGGAGCTGTTTTTT
d_gene: TRBD1; v_gene: TRBV27; len: 11; abundance: NA; j_gene: TRBJ1-1; CDR3aa: CASQGGTEAFF; CDR3nt: TGTGCCTCCCAGGGGGGCACTGAAGCTTTCTTT
d_gene: NA; v_gene: TRBV6-1; len: 12; abundance: NA; j_gene: TRBJ2-7; CDR3aa: CASSIQDYEQYF; CDR3nt: TGTGCCAGCAGTATACAGGATTACGAGCAGTACTTC
d_gene: NA; v_gene: TRBV30; len: 12; abundance: few; j_gene: TRBJ2-7; CDR3aa: CAWSVASSEQYF; CDR3nt: TGTGCCTGGAGTGTGGCATCCTCCGAGCAGTACTTC
d_gene: NA; v_gene: TRBV6-1; len: 15; abundance: NA; j_gene: TRBJ1-5; CDR3aa: CASSELAASNQPQHF; CDR3nt: TGTGCCAGCAGTGAACTGGCAGCTAGCAATCAGCCCCAGCATTTT
d_gene: NA; v_gene: TRBV7-9; len: 14; abundance: few; j_gene: TRBJ2-5; CDR3aa: CASSPPEGQETQYF; CDR3nt: TGTGCCAGCAGCCCTCCCGAGGGGCAAGAGACCCAGTACTTC
d_gene: TRBD2; v_gene: TRBV28; len: 15; abundance: many; j_gene: TRBJ2-7; CDR3aa: CASSPRGGRFYEQYF; CDR3nt: TGTGCCAGCAGTCCCCGGGGAGGGAGATTTTACGAGCAGTACTTC
d_gene: TRBD2; v_gene: TRBV6-1; len: 19; abundance: NA; j_gene: TRBJ2-7; CDR3aa: CASSGGAGGPAAIPYEQYF; CDR3nt: TGTGCCAGCAGCGGGGGAGCGGGAGGGCCCGCTGCTATCCCCTACGAGCAGTACTTC
d_gene: TRBD1; v_gene: TRBV30; len: 13; abundance: few; j_gene: TRBJ1-6; CDR3aa: CALTGQFNSPLHF; CDR3nt: TGTGCCCTGACGGGACAGTTTAATTCACCCCTCCACTTT
d_gene: NA; v_gene: TRBV5-1; len: 14; abundance: few; j_gene: TRBJ2-1; CDR3aa: CASSLVLSPNEQFF; CDR3nt: TGCGCCAGCAGCTTGGTTCTTAGTCCAAATGAGCAGTTCTTC
d_gene: TRBD2; v_gene: TRBV6-5; len: 16; abundance: NA; j_gene: TRBJ2-2; CDR3aa: CASSYGLAGDTGELFF; CDR3nt: TGTGCCAGCAGTTACGGGCTAGCGGGAGACACCGGGGAGCTGTTTTTT